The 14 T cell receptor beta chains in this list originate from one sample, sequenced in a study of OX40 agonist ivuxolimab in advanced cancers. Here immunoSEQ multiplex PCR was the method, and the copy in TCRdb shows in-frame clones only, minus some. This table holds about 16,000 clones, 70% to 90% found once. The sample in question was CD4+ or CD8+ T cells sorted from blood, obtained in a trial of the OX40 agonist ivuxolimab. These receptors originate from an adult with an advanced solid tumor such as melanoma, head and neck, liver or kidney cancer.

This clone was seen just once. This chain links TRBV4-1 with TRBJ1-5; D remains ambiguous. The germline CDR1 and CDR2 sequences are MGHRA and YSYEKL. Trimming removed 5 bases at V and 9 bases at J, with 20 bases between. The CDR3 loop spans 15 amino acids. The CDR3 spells CASSESPEEGWPQHF. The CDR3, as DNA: TGCGCCAGCAGCGAATCCCCGGAGGAAGGCTGGCCCCAGCATTTT.

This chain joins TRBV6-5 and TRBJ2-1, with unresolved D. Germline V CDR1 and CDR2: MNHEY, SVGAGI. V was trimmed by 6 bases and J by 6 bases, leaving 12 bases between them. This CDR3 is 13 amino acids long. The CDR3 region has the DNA TGTGCCAGCAGCCCCGTAGGCGGCAATGAGCAGTTCTTC. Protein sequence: CASSPVGGNEQFF.

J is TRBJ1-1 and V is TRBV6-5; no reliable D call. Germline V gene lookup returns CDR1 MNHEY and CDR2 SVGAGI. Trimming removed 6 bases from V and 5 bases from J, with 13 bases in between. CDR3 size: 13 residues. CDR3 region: CASSLDLGTEAFF. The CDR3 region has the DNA TGTGCCAGCAGCCTTGACCTCGGGACTGAAGCTTTCTTT.

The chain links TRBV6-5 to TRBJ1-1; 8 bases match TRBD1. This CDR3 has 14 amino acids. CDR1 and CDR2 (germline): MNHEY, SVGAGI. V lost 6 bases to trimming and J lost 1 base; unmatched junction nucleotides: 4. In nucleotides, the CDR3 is TGTGCCAGCAGCCCCGGACAGGGGAACACTGAAGCTTTCTTT. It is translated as CASSPGQGNTEAFF.

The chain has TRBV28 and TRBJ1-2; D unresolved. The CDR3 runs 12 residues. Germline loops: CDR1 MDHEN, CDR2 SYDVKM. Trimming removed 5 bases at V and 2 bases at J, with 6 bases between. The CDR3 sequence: CASSLTNYGYTF. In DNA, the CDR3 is TGTGCCAGCAGTCTTACCAACTATGGCTACACCTTC.

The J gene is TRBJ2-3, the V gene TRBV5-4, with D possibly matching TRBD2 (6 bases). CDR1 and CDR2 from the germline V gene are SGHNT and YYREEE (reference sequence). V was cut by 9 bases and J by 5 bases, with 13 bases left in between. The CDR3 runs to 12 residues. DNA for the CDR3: TGTGCCACCCTTGAGGGAGGAGATACGCAGTATTTT. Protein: CATLEGGDTQYF.

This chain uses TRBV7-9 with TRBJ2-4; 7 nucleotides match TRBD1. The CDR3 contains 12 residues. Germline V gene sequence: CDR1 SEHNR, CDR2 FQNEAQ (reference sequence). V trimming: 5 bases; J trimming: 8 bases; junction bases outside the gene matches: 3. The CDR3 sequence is CASSPGTDIQYF. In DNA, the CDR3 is TGTGCCAGCAGCCCCGGGACAGACATTCAGTACTTC.

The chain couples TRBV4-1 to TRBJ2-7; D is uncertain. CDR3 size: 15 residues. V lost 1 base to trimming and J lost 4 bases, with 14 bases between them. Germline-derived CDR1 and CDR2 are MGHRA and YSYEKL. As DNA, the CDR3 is TGCGCCAGCAGCCAAGGGGATTTTCCCTCATACGAGCAGTACTTC. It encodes CASSQGDFPSYEQYF.

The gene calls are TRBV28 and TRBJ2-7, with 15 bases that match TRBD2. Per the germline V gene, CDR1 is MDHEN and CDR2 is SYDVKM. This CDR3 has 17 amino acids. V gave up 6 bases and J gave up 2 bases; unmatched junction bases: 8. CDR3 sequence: CASRSGLAGGLTYEQYF. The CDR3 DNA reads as TGTGCCAGCAGGTCCGGACTAGCGGGAGGGCTTACCTACGAGCAGTACTTC.

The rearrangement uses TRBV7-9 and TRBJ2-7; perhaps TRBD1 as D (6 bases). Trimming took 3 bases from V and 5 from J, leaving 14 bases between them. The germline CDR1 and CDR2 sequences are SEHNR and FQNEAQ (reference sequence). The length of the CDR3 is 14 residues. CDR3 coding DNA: TGTGCCAGCAGCTTCCAGGGGTTAAACAACGAGCAGTACTTC. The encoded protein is CASSFQGLNNEQYF.

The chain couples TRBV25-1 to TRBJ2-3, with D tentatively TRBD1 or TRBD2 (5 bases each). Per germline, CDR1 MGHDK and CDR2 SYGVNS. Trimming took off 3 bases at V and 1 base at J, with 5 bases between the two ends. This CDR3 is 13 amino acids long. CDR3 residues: CASSEGRTDTQYF. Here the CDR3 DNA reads TGTGCCAGCAGTGAGGGACGCACAGATACGCAGTATTTT. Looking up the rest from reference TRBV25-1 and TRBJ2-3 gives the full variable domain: EADIYQTPRYLVIGTGKKITLECSQTMGHDKMYWYQQDPGMELHLIHYSYGVNSTEKGDLSSESTVSRIRTEHFPLTLESARPSHTSQYLCASSEGRTDTQYFGPGTRLTVL.

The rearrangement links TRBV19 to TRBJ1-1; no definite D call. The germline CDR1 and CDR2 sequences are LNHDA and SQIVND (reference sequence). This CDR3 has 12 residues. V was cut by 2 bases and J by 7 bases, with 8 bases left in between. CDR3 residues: CASSISGVEAFF. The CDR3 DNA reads TGTGCCAGTAGTATATCCGGAGTTGAAGCTTTCTTT.

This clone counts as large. The CDR3: CASSPLLVSGLDTQYF. The DNA of the CDR3 is TGCGCCAGCAGTCCTCTTCTGGTGTCTGGCCTAGATACGCAGTATTTT. V and J are TRBV23-1 and TRBJ2-3; no reliable D call. TRBV23-1 is labeled an ORF, and its function is uncertain. The CDR3 contains 16 residues. The V end lost 4 bases, the J end lost 5 bases, and 19 bases lay between the germline ends.

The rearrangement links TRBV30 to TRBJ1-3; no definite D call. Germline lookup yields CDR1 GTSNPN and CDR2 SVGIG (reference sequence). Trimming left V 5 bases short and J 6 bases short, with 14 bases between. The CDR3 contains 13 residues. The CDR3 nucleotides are TGTGCCTGGGCCCCGGCCAGGAAAAACACCATATATTTT. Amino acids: CAWAPARKNTIYF.